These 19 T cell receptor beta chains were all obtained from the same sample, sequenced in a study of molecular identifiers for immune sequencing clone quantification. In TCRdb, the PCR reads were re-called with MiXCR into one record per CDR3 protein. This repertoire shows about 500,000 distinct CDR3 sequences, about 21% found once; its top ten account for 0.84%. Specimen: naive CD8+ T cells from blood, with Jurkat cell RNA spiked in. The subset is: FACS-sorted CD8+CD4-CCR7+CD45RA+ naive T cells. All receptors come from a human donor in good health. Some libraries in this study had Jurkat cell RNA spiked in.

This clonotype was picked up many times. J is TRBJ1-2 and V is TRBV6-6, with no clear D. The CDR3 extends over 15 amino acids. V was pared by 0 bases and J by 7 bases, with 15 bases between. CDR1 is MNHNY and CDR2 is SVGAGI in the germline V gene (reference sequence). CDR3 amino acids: CASSYSSNSGIGYTF. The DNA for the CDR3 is TGTGCCAGCAGTTACTCGAGTAACTCCGGGATTGGCTACACCTTC.

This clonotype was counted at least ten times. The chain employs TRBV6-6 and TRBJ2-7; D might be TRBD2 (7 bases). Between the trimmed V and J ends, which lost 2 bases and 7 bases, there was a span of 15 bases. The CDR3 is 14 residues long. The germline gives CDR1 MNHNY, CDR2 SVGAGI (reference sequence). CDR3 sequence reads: CASSYEGGAGEQYF. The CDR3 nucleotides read TGTGCCAGCAGTTACGAAGGGGGGGCGGGGGAGCAGTACTTC.

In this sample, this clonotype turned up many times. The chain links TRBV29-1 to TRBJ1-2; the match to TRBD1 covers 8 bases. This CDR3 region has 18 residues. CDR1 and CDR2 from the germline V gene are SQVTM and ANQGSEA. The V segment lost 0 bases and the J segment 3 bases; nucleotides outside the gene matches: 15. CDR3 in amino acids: CSVEETVTGEVEDYGYTF. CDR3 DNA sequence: TGCAGCGTTGAAGAAACCGTGACAGGGGAAGTTGAGGACTATGGCTACACCTTC.

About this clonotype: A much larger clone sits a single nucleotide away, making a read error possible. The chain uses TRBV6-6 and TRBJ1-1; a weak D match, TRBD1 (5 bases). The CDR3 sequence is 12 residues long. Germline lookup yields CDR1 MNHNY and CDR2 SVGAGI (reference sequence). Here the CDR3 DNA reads TGTGCCAACAGTACTTGGGACTTTGAAGCTTTCTTT. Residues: CANSTWDFEAFF.

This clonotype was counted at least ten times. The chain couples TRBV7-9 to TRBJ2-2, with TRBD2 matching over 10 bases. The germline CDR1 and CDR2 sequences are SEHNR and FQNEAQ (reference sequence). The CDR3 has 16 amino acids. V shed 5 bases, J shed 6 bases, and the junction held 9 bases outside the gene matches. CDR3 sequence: CASSTPELAGSGELFF. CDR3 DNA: TGTGCCAGCAGCACCCCCGAACTAGCGGGGTCCGGGGAGCTGTTTTTT.

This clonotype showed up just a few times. CDR3 DNA sequence: TGTGCCATCGGGGGGGGGGCAGTTCAGCCCCAGCATTTT. Protein product: CAIGGGAVQPQHF. This rearrangement joins TRBV10-3 to TRBJ1-5; TRBD1 is a possible D gene (6 bases). V lost 8 bases, J lost 6 bases, and 14 bases lay in between. The CDR3 length is 13 residues. Germline CDR1 and CDR2: ENHRY and SYGVKD.

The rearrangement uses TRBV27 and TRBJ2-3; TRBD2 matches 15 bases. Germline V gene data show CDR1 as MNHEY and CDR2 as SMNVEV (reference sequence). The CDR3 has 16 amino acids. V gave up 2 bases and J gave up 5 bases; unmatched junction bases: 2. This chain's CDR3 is CASSLGGLAGGDTQYF. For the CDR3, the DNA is TGTGCCAGCAGTTTAGGGGGACTAGCGGGAGGAGATACGCAGTATTTT.

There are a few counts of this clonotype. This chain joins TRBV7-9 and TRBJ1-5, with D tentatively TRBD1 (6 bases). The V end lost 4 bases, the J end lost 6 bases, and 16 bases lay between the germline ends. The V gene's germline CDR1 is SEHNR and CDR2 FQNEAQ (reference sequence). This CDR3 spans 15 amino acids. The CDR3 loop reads CASSSKGHIGQPQHF. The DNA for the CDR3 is TGTGCCAGCAGCTCAAAGGGACATATCGGTCAGCCCCAGCATTTT.

Here the CDR3 reads CSARSTATYEQYF. The CDR3 DNA reads as TGCAGTGCCCGTTCGACAGCTACCTACGAGCAGTACTTC. V is TRBV20-1 and J is TRBJ2-7, with TRBD1 as a possible D gene (5 bases). This CDR3 is built from 13 residues. The V end was cut by 6 bases, the J end by 2 bases, with 14 bases between. Germline V gives CDR1 DFQATT, CDR2 SNEGSKA (reference sequence).

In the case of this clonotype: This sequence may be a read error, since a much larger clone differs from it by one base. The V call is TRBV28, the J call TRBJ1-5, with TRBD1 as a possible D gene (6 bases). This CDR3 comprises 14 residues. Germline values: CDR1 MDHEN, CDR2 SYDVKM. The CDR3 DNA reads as TGTGCCAGCAGTTCCAGGGGAAGCAATCAGCCCCAGCGTTTT. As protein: CASSSRGSNQPQRF.

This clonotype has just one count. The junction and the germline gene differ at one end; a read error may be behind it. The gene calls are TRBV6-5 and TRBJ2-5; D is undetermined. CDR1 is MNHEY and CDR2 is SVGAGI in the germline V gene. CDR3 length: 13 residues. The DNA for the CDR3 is TGTGCCAGCAGTTCCCTGGGTGGAGAGATCCAGTACTTC. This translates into CASSSLGGEIQYF.

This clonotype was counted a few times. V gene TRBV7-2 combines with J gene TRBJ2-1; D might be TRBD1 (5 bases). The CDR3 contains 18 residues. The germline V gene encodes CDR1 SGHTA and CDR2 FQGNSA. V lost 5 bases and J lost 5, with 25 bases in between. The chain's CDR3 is CASSLVLIRAETDNEQFF. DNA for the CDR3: TGTGCCAGCAGCCTGGTCCTTATCAGGGCGGAGACGGACAATGAGCAGTTCTTC.

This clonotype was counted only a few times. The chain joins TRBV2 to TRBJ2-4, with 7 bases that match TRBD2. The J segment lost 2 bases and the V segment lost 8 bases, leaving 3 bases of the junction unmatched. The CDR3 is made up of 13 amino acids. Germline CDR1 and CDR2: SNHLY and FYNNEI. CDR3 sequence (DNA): TGTGCCAGCTACGGGACTACCAAAAACATTCAGTACTTC. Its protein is CASYGTTKNIQYF.

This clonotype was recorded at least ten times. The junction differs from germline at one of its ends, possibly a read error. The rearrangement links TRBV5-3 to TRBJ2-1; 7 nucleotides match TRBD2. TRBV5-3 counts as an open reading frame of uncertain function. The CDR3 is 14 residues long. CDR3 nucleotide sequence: TGTGCCAGCAGCTTCAATGGCGGGGGTAATGAGCAGTTCTTC. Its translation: CASSFNGGGNEQFF.

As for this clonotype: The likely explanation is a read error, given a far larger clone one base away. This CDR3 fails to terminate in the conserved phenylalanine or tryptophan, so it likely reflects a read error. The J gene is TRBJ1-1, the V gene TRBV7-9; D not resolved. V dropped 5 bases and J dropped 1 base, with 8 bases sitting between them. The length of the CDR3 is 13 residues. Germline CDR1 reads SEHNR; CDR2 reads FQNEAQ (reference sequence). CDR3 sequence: CASSPTENTEAFY. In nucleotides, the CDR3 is TGTGCCAGCAGCCCCACAGAGAACACTGAAGCTTTCTAT.

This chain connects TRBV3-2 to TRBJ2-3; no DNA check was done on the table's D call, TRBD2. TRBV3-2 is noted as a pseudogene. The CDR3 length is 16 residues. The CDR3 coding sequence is TGTGCCAGCAGCCAGGCCTCGCGGGGGATCACAGATACGCAGTATTTT. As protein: CASSQASRGITDTQYF.

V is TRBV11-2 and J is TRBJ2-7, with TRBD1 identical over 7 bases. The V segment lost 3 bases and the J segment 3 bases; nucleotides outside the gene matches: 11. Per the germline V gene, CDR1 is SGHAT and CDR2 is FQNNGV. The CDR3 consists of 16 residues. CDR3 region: CASSFYSGTANYEQYF. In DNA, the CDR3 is TGTGCCAGCAGCTTTTACTCCGGGACAGCAAACTACGAGCAGTACTTC. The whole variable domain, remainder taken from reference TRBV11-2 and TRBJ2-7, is EAGVAQSPRYKIIEKRQSVAFWCNPISGHATLYWYQQILGQGPKLLIQFQNNGVVDDSQLPKDRFSAERLKGVDSTLKIQPAKLEDSAVYLCASSFYSGTANYEQYFGPGTRLTVT.

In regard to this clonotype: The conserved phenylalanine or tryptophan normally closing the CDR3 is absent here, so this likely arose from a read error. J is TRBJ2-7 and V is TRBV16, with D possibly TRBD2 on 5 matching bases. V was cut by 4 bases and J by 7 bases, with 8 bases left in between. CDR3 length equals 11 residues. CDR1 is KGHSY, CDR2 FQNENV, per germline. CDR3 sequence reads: CASSPSGEQYL. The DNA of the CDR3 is TGTGCCAGCAGCCCATCGGGAGAGCAGTACCTC.

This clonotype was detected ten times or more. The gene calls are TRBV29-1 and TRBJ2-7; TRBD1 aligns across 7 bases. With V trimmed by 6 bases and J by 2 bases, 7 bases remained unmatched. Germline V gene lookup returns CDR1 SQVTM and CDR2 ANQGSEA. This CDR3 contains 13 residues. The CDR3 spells CSVRTGDAYEQYF. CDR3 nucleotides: TGCAGCGTCCGGACAGGTGATGCCTACGAGCAGTACTTC.